What follows are 32 T cell receptor beta chains derived from one specimen sequenced in a study of tumor and adjacent non-tumor tissue in lung cancer. This sample's RNA came from whole unsorted tissue. Distant lung tissue was collected more than 3 cm away from the tumor edge. Three rounds of nested PCR, following a modified ARM-PCR protocol, produced the TCRbeta library. TCRdb redid the calling of the multiplex PCR reads with MiXCR, one entry per CDR3 protein. The data contain about 67,000 distinct CDR3 sequences, about 77% of them singletons. Input material: distant non-tumor lung tissue. These receptors were collected from a man aged 55 to 69 with non-small cell lung cancer.

Concerning this clonotype: A much larger clone sits a single nucleotide away, making a read error possible. The chain uses TRBV28 and TRBJ2-7; 10 bases align to TRBD2. The germline V gene has CDR1 MDHEN and CDR2 SYDVKM. The CDR3 has 15 residues. DNA of the CDR3: TGTGCCAGCAGTCCGAGTACTAGCGGGACCTACGAGCACTACTTC. Translating it yields CASSPSTSGTYEHYF.

With regard to this clonotype: Here the CDR3 omits its conserved ending phenylalanine or tryptophan, so a read error is the likely source. This chain uses TRBV11-3 with TRBJ1-1; D is uncertain. Trimming stripped 2 bases from V and 5 bases from J, with 12 bases between. The CDR3 spans 14 residues. From germline, CDR1 is SGHNT and CDR2 YENEEA. The DNA of the CDR3 is TGTGCCAGCAGCTTAACCGACACGACTACTGAAGCTTTCATT. As protein: CASSLTDTTTEAFI.

This clonotype was seen a single time. The gene calls are TRBV4-1 and TRBJ2-7, with TRBD1 matching 9 bases. Per the germline V gene, CDR1 is MGHRA and CDR2 is YSYEKL. The CDR3 covers 15 residues. The J segment lost 2 bases and the V segment lost 9 bases, leaving 11 bases of the junction unmatched. This chain's CDR3 is CARGHGTGPAYEQYF. The CDR3 region has the DNA TGCGCCAGAGGTCACGGGACAGGGCCTGCCTACGAGCAGTACTTC.

About this clonotype: No conserved phenylalanine or tryptophan is present at the end of the CDR3, so a read error is the likely explanation. The chain has TRBV29-1 and TRBJ2-7, with TRBD2 as a possible D gene (6 bases). Germline V gene data show CDR1 as SQVTM and CDR2 as ANQGSEA. This CDR3 spans 14 amino acids. Trimming removed 6 bases at V and 4 bases at J, with 19 bases between. CDR3 sequence: CSVVLGGISYEQYS. The CDR3 region has the DNA TGCAGCGTCGTCCTTGGCGGGATCTCATACGAGCAGTACTCC.

This chain uses TRBV20-1 with TRBJ1-5; 7 positions agree with TRBD1. CDR3 size: 13 residues. Looked up from germline, CDR1 is DFQATT and CDR2 is SNEGSKA (reference sequence). J lost 15 bases, V lost 3 bases, and 14 bases had no gene match. This CDR3 is CSASTGDYQPLHF. The CDR3 DNA sequence: TGCAGTGCTAGTACAGGGGACTATCAGCCACTGCATTTT.

The CDR3 bases are TGCAGCGTCGGAGGGCAGGTCGCAGATACGCAGTATTTT. This encodes CSVGGQVADTQYF. The genes are TRBV29-1 and TRBJ2-3, with D perhaps matching TRBD2 (6 bases). This CDR3 has 13 amino acids. V lost 6 bases and J lost 4, with 14 bases in between. Germline V gene sequence: CDR1 SQVTM, CDR2 ANQGSEA.

Regarding this clonotype: A junction boundary mismatches the germline segment, possibly from a read error. The DNA for the CDR3 is TGTGCCGGCAGCATGACAGTATACACTGAAGCTTTCTTT. Its translation: CAGSMTVYTEAFF. The chain joins TRBV5-6 to TRBJ1-1; possibly TRBD1 for D (5 bases). Germline CDR1 and CDR2: SGHDT and YYEEEE. The CDR3 is 13 amino acids.

About this clonotype: This clone may be a read error of a much larger clone one base away. V and J are TRBV5-4 and TRBJ1-1; D is undetermined. The germline V gene has CDR1 SGHNT and CDR2 YYREEE (reference sequence). CDR3 size: 14 residues. CDR3 bases: TGTACCAGCAGCTTGGCCGGGATCAACACTGAAGCTTTCTTT. Translating it yields CTSSLAGINTEAFF.

The V and J genes are TRBV5-1 and TRBJ2-7; 7 nucleotides match TRBD1. This CDR3 is built from 15 residues. The germline V gene has CDR1 SGHRS and CDR2 YFSETQ. The ends lost 3 bases at V and 4 bases at J; junction bases unmatched: 10. In DNA form, the CDR3 reads TGCGCCAGCAGCTCCAGACAGGGATCCCCGTACGAGCAGTACTTC. It translates to CASSSRQGSPYEQYF.

Of note for this clonotype: At one end the junction does not follow the germline gene, possibly because of a read error. The chain is built from TRBV28 and TRBJ2-6, with D perhaps TRBD1 (6 bases). Germline lookup yields CDR1 MDHEN and CDR2 SYDVKM. CDR3 size: 15 residues. As DNA, the CDR3 is TGTGCCAGCAGTTGGGACACCTTTGGGGCCAACGTCCTAACTTTC. Encoded protein: CASSWDTFGANVLTF.

As for this clonotype: A much larger clone is a single base away; this may be a read error. The chain couples TRBV20-1 to TRBJ1-6, with 10 bases matching TRBD1. J lost 9 bases, V lost 5 bases, and 7 bases had no gene match. The CDR3 is 14 residues long. Germline V gives CDR1 DFQATT, CDR2 SNEGSKA (reference sequence). For the CDR3, the DNA is TGCAGTGCTGGCGCGGGACAGGGGTCTTCACCCCTCCACTTT. The encoded protein is CSAGAGQGSSPLHF.

The chain joins TRBV10-1 to TRBJ2-2; no reliable D call. V shed 6 bases and J shed 4 bases, with 15 bases lying between them. This CDR3 is 15 amino acids long. Germline V CDR1 and CDR2: WNHNN, SYGVQD (reference sequence). The CDR3 reads CASSDHTGSTGELFF. The CDR3 DNA follows: TGCGCCAGCAGCGATCACACCGGCAGCACCGGGGAGCTGTTTTTT.

The chain has TRBV6-2 or TRBV6-3 and TRBJ2-3; TRBD2 aligns across 15 bases. The germline V gene encodes CDR1 MNHEY and CDR2 SVGEGT. Trimming cost V 6 bases and J 2 bases; bases outside gene matches: 12. The CDR3 spans 19 residues. The CDR3 reads CASRYHPGLAGGYTDTQYF. For the CDR3, the DNA is TGTGCCAGCAGATACCACCCGGGACTAGCGGGGGGATACACAGATACGCAGTATTTT.

The chain links TRBV5-4 to TRBJ2-3; D perhaps matches TRBD2 (6 bases). In germline, CDR1 is SGHNT, CDR2 YYREEE (reference sequence). This CDR3 spans 17 amino acids. In DNA form, the CDR3 reads TGTACTAGCAGCTTGCCTTCCGTTACTCGTAGCACAGATACGCAGTATTTT. This sequence encodes CTSSLPSVTRSTDTQYF.

This clonotype was observed a few times. One end of the junction fails to match germline, which may point to a read error. The rearrangement links TRBV7-9 to TRBJ2-5; 9 nucleotides align to TRBD2. The CDR3 loop spans 15 amino acids. Germline loops: CDR1 SEHNR, CDR2 FQNEAQ (reference sequence). In DNA, the CDR3 is TGTGCCAGCAGAGGCAGACTAGCGGAACAAGAGACCCAGAACTTC. Its translation is CASRGRLAEQETQNF.

With regard to this clonotype: Germline is not matched at one junction end, which may reflect a read error. The rearrangement uses TRBV12-3 or TRBV12-4 and TRBJ2-2; TRBD2 is a possible D gene (5 bases). The CDR3 loop spans 15 amino acids. CDR3 in DNA: TGTGCCAGCAGTTTTCCCCTTAGCAGGACCGGGAAGCTGTTTTTT. Encoded protein: CASSFPLSRTGKLFF.

This clonotype was picked up a small number of times. A clone one base away is much larger, so this may be a read error. The chain is built from TRBV20-1 and TRBJ2-3, with 8 bases fitting TRBD2. This CDR3 region has 17 residues. V lost 0 bases to trimming and J lost 5 bases; unmatched junction nucleotides: 13. Germline V gives CDR1 DFQATT, CDR2 SNEGSKA (reference sequence). The CDR3 bases are TGCAGTGCTAGAGATCCCCAGGCTAGCGGGCGGGGAGATACGCAGTATTTT. Residues: CSARDPQASGRGDTQYF.

As regards this clonotype: An end of the junction differs from the germline gene, which may be a read error. This chain links TRBV28 with TRBJ2-1; TRBD2 matches at 7 bases. CDR3 length: 14 residues. Germline V gene sequence: CDR1 MDHEN, CDR2 SYDVKM. The CDR3 nucleotides read TGTGCCAGCAGCCCTAGCGGTGCCTACAATGAGAATTACTTC. Residues: CASSPSGAYNENYF.

Worth noting for this clonotype: The germline gene is not matched at one end of the junction; a read error may be the cause. The chain couples TRBV7-9 to TRBJ2-7, with no clear D. Germline-derived CDR1 and CDR2 are SEHNR and FQNEAQ (reference sequence). The CDR3 has 10 residues. CDR3 region: CASGVGEQYF. The CDR3 bases are TGTGCCAGCGGGGTAGGCGAGCAGTATTTC.

Remarks on this clonotype: Compared with germline, one end of the junction differs, possibly owing to a read error. The V and J genes are TRBV6-1 and TRBJ1-2; D possibly corresponds to TRBD1 (6 bases). From germline, CDR1 is MNHNS and CDR2 SASEGT. The CDR3 length is 10 residues. CDR3 in DNA: TGTGCCAGAAGGGACCCGGGACATGCCTTC. Amino acids: CARRDPGHAF.

As regards this clonotype: Germline is not matched at one junction end, which may reflect a read error. This chain connects TRBV4-1 to TRBJ2-1, with D tentatively TRBD2 (5 bases). The CDR3 contains 18 residues. Germline CDR1 and CDR2: MGHRA and YSYEKL. DNA of the CDR3: TGCGACAGCAGCCAATCCCCCGTTGGAGCCGCTGACTACAATGAACAGTTCTTC. It translates to CDSSQSPVGAADYNEQFF.

The chain couples TRBV28 to TRBJ2-1; 8 bases match TRBD1. Matching the DNA end better, TRBJ2-7 makes the J call doubtful. Germline CDR1 is MDHEN and CDR2 is SYDVKM. The CDR3 covers 14 residues. The CDR3 is CASNGGQGRSQQYF. CDR3 coding DNA: TGTGCCAGCAACGGCGGACAGGGCAGGTCACAGCAGTACTTC.

This chain uses TRBV29-1 with TRBJ2-5, with 7 bases identical to TRBD2. This CDR3 has 13 amino acids. The germline V gene encodes CDR1 SQVTM and CDR2 ANQGSEA. In DNA, the CDR3 is TGCAGTGTTATAGGAGGGAGTGGGGGGGCCCAGTACTTC. Residues: CSVIGGSGGAQYF.

The rearrangement uses TRBV4-1 and TRBJ1-6, with a weak D call TRBD1 (5 bases). Between the trimmed V and J ends, which lost 0 bases and 6 bases, there was a span of 18 bases. Germline loops: CDR1 MGHRA, CDR2 YSYEKL. The CDR3 spans 18 residues. The CDR3 loop reads CASSQDSTVGSTNSPLHF. The CDR3 DNA follows: TGCGCCAGCAGCCAAGATTCGACAGTGGGCTCAACTAATTCACCCCTCCACTTT.

This clonotype was recorded once. One end of the junction varies from germline; a read error may be responsible. Written as DNA, the CDR3 is TGTGACAGCAGCCAAGATCCTCGTGGGCAGTTCTTC. Encoded protein: CDSSQDPRGQFF. The gene calls are TRBV4-2 and TRBJ2-1; D not resolved. The CDR3 covers 12 residues. CDR1 is LGHNA, CDR2 YNFKEQ, per germline.

This clonotype was counted a single time. An end of the junction differs from the germline gene, which may be a read error. V gene TRBV7-8 combines with J gene TRBJ2-7, with TRBD2 matching 7 bases. The germline V gene encodes CDR1 SGHVS and CDR2 FQNEAQ. CDR3 length equals 13 residues. The CDR3 DNA is TGTGTCAGCAGTACCGGACTAGAATATGAGCAGTACTTC. This gives the protein CVSSTGLEYEQYF.

This clonotype was seen only a few times. A clone one base away is much larger, so this may be a read error. The chain carries TRBV7-9 and TRBJ1-1; 8 bases align to TRBD1. Trimming took 5 bases from V and 4 from J; bases not matched to a gene: 6. The CDR3 contains 14 residues. Germline CDR1 SEHNR, CDR2 FQNEAQ (reference sequence). The CDR3 nucleotides read TGTGCCAGCAGCCCCCCCACAGGGGGCACTGAAGCTTTCTTT. Its protein is CASSPPTGGTEAFF. The whole variable domain, remainder taken from reference TRBV7-9 and TRBJ1-1, is DTGVSQNPRHKITKRGQNVTFRCDPISEHNRLYWYRQTLGQGPEFLTYFQNEAQLEKSRLLSDRFSAERPKGSFSTLEIQRTEQGDSAMYLCASSPPTGGTEAFFGQGTRLTVV.

Turning to this clonotype: One end of the junction does not line up with germline, which may come from a read error. The rearrangement joins TRBV4-1 to TRBJ1-2; D is perhaps TRBD1 (5 bases). The CDR3 contains 17 residues. Germline CDR1 reads MGHRA; CDR2 reads YSYEKL. Written as DNA, the CDR3 is TGCGCCAGCACATACTCATCCGGGGGAGGGATGGACTATGTCTACGCCTTC. Translation: CASTYSSGGGMDYVYAF.

About this clonotype itself: Mismatch with germline at one junction end may stem from a read error. The V and J genes are TRBV5-6 and TRBJ1-1; TRBD1 might be the D (5 bases). The germline CDR1 and CDR2 sequences are SGHDT and YYEEEE. The CDR3 sequence is 15 residues long. The chain's CDR3 is CASSLARERDPPRIF. Written as DNA, the CDR3 is TGTGCCAGCAGCTTGGCGCGAGAAAGGGACCCACCCCGAATCTTT.

This clonotype was recorded once. One junction end disagrees with the germline gene, perhaps due to a read error. The chain links TRBV6-1 to TRBJ1-5; D is unclear. The CDR3 has 18 residues. From germline, CDR1 is MNHNS and CDR2 SASEGT. CDR3 sequence (DNA): TGTGCGAGCAGTGAATTGGGAATTCAAACCCTTAGCAATCAGCCCCAGCTTTTT. Its translation is CASSELGIQTLSNQPQLF.

The V and J genes are TRBV6-5 and TRBJ1-1; D is undetermined. V gave up 8 bases and J gave up 3 bases, with 22 bases separating them. Germline V gives CDR1 MNHEY, CDR2 SVGAGI. This CDR3 is 16 amino acids long. CDR3 sequence (DNA): TGTGCCAGCTGTCACTACCTGGGGTCTATGTACACTGAAGCTTTCTTT. The encoded protein is CASCHYLGSMYTEAFF.

V gene TRBV19 combines with J gene TRBJ1-5; D is perhaps TRBD1 (5 bases). Germline V gene sequence: CDR1 LNHDA, CDR2 SQIVND (reference sequence). This CDR3 contains 15 residues. V lost 8 bases and J 1 base, leaving 15 bases between the germline ends. CDR3 nucleotides: TGTGCCAGTCAAAATGGACACCAGAGCAATCAGCCCCAGCATTTT. Amino acid sequence: CASQNGHQSNQPQHF.